This TCR beta chain was captured in a study of CD8 T cells in ankylosing spondylitis. Study-level points and caveats: Past research had described some motif variants in reactive arthritis synovial fluid and blood. Seemingly characteristic of ankylosing spondylitis blood was a TCR beta motif consisting of eight highly homologous variants. In peripheral blood, disease-linked CD8+ clones occurred at relatively low frequencies. According to the report, clones linked to the disease were significantly enriched in matched synovial fluid samples taken from ankylosing spondylitis patients.

Making the TCR beta libraries involved quantitative 5'-RACE with molecular barcodes. MiXCR, applied by TCRdb to the 5' RACE reads, yields one record per CDR3 protein. Counted here are approximately 300,000 distinct CDR3 sequences, 8% occurring once; the ten biggest clones make up roughly 15%. The sample holds many counts of this clonotype. What it binds is unknown. Germline V CDR1 and CDR2: LGHNT, FRNRAP. The CDR3 has 16 amino acids. The ends were cut back, 2 bases at V and 2 bases at J, with 14 bases in the middle. The TCR sequence derives from a male donor with ankylosing spondylitis. Sequenced sample: blood, either unsorted or a sorted T cell fraction (not recorded which). This chain uses TRBV12-5 with TRBJ2-3, with D perhaps TRBD1 (5 bases). This CDR3 is CASGLTPPTDTDTQYF. The CDR3, as DNA: TGTGCTAGTGGTTTGACACCCCCGACAGACACAGATACGCAGTATTTT.